This T cell receptor beta chain was retrieved from a study of T-cell reconstitution after alpha-beta-depleted transplantation in children. The study, taken as a whole, reports: About two months after transplant, alpha-beta T cells reportedly came from several hundred expanded graft clones.

As regards this clonotype: Antigen specificity is unknown.

Unique molecular identifiers were built into the TCRbeta library. TCRdb re-derived calls from the PCR reads in MiXCR, one entry per CDR3 protein. This table has fewer than 550,000 distinct CDR3 sequences, over 10% appearing once. V was trimmed by 1 base and J by 0 bases, leaving 7 bases between them. The CDR3 consists of 15 residues. The germline gives CDR1 LGHNA, CDR2 YSLEER. The V and J genes are TRBV4-3 and TRBJ1-5, with a possible D match to TRBD1 (5 bases). This receptor was identified in a female patient aged 2 to 10 who had a stem cell transplant for aplastic anemia, so the T cells may come from the graft donor. The sequencing used PBMCs, mostly from graft donor cells, collected 180 days after TCRalphabeta/CD19-depleted stem cell transplant. The CDR3 reads CASSQGGGSNQPQHF. CDR3 coding DNA: TGCGCCAGCAGCCAAGGGGGGGGTAGCAATCAGCCCCAGCATTTT.